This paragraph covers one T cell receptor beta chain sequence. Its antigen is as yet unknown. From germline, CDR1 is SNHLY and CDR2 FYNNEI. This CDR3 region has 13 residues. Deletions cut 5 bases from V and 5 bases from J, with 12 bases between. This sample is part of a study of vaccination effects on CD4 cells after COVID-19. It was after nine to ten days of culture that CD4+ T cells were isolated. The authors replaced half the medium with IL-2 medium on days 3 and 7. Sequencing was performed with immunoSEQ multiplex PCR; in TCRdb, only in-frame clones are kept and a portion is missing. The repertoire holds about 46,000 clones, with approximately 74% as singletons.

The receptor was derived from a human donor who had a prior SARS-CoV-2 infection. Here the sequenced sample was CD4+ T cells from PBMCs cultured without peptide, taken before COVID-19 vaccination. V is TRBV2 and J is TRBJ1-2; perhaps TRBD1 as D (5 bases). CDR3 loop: CASSRDGIYGYTF. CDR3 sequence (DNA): TGTGCCAGCAGTCGGGACGGCATATATGGCTACACCTTC.